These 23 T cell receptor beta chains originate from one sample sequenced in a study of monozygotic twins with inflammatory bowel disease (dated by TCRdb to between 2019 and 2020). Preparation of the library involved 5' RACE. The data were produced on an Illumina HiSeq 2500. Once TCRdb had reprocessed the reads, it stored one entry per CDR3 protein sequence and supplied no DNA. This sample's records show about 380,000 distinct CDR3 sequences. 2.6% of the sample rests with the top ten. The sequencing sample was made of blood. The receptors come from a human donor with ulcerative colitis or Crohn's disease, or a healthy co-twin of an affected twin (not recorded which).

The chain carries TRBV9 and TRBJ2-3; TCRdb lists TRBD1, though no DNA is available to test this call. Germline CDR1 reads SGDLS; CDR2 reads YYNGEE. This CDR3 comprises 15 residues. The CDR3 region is CASSGTGGFTDTQYF.

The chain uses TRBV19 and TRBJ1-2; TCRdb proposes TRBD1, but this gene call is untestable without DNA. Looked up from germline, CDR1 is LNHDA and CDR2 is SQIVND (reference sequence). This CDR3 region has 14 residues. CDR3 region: CASRQVGDNYGYTF.

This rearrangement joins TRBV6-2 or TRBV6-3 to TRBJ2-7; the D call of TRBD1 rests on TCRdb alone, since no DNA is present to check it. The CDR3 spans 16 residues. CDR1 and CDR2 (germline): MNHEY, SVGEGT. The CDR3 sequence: CASSRVGGRGFNEQYF.

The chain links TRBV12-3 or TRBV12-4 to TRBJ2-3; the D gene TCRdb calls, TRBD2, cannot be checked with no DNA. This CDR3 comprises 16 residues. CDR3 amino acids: CASSDDSSGATDTQYF.

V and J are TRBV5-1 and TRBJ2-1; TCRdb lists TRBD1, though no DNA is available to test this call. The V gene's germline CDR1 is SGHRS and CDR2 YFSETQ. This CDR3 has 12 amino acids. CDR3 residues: CASMGVDNEQFF.

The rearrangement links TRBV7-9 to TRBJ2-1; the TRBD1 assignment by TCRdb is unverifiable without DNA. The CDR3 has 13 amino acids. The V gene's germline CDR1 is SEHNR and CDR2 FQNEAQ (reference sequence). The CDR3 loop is CASSWTGYNEQFF. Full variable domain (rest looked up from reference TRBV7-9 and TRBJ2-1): DTGVSQNPRHKITKRGQNVTFRCDPISEHNRLYWYRQTLGQGPEFLTYFQNEAQLEKSRLLSDRFSAERPKGSFSTLEIQRTEQGDSAMYLCASSWTGYNEQFFGPGTRLTVL.

The CDR3 here is CVSRTSGGYEQYF. This rearrangement joins TRBV6-2 or TRBV6-3 to TRBJ2-7; the D gene TCRdb calls, TRBD2, cannot be checked with no DNA. The CDR3 runs to 13 residues. Germline loops: CDR1 MNHEY, CDR2 SVGEGT.

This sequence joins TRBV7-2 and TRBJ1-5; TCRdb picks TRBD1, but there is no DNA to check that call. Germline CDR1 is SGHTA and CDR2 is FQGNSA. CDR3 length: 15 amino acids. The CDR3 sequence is CASSLGTVNNQPQHF.

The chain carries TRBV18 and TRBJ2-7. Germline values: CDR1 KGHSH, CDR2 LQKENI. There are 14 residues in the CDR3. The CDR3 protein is CASSPPGVSYEQYF.

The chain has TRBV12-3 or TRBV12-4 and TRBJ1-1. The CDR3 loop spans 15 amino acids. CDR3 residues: CASSPRTFVNTEAFF.

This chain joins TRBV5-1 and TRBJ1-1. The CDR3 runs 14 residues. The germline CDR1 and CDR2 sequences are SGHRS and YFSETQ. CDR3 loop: CASSTGIGDTEAFF.

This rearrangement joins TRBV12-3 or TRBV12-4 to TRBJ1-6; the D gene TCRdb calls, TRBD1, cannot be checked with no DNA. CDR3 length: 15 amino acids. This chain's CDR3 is CASSARDRGYSPLHF.

This CDR3 is CASSYGRGGVTDTQYF. V usage is TRBV12-3 or TRBV12-4 and J usage is TRBJ2-3; the D gene TCRdb calls, TRBD2, cannot be checked with no DNA. This CDR3 is 16 amino acids long.

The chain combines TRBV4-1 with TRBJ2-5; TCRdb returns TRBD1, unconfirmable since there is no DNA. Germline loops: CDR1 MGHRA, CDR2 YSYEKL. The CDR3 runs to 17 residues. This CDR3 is CASSASGGAYMGETQYF.

The CDR3 loop reads CATSVAEISNEQFF. The gene calls are TRBV24-1 and TRBJ2-1. CDR3 length: 14 residues. CDR1 and CDR2 (germline): KGHDR, SFDVKD.

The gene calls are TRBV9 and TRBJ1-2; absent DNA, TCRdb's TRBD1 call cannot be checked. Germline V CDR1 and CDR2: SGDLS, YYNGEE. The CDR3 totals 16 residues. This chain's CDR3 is CASSPNGQGRLYGYTF.

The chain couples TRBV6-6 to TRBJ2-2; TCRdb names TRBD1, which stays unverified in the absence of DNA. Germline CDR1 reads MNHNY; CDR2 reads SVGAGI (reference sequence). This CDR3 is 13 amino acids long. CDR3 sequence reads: CASTPWVPGELFF.

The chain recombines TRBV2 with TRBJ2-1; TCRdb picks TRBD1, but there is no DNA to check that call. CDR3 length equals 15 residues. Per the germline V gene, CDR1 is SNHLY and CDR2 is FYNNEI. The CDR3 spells CASSAQGSPYNEQFF. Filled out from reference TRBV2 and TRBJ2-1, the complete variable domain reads EPEVTQTPSHQVTQMGQEVILRCVPISNHLYFYWYRQILGQKVEFLVSFYNNEISEKSEIFDDQFSVERPDGSNFTLKIRSTKLEDSAMYFCASSAQGSPYNEQFFGPGTRLTVL.

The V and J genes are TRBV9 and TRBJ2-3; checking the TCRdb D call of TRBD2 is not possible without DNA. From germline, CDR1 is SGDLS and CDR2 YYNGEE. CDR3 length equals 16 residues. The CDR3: CASSPRTSAGTDTQYF.

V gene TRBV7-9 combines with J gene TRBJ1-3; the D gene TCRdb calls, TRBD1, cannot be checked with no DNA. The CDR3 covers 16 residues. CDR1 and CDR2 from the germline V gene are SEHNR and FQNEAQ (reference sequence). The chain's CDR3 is CASHSGSRGGGNTIYF.

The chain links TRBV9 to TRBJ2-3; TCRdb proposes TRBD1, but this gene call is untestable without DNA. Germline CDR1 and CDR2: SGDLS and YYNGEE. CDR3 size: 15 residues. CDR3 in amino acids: CASSVTGGRTDTQYF.

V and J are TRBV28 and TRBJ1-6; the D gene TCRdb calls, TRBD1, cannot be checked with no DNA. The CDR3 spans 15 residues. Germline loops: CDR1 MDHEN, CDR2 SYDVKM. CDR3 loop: CASTETGMGNSPLHF.

CDR3 region: CASRPDSDNSPLHF. V usage is TRBV6-1 and J usage is TRBJ1-6; TCRdb's assignment of TRBD1 cannot be checked, as there is no DNA. The length of the CDR3 is 14 residues. Germline V CDR1 and CDR2: MNHNS, SASEGT.